Sequencing of this T cell receptor (beta chain) was carried out in a study of T cell changes during pregnancy in multiple sclerosis. Some clones are missing from TCRdb's copy, which holds only in-frame ones; the method was immunoSEQ multiplex PCR. The sample lists about 39,000 clones, 90% to 95% seen once, with more than 0.35% in the top ten. After removal of 7 bases from V and 7 bases from J, the junction contained 9 bases not matched to a gene. Looked up from germline, CDR1 is LNHDA and CDR2 is SQIVND (reference sequence). The length of the CDR3 is 16 residues. This sample comprised CD4+ T cells from peripheral blood mononuclear cells, obtained after pregnancy. This clonotype was sampled from a female donor with multiple sclerosis, enrolled in a pregnancy study. The gene calls are TRBV19 and TRBJ2-2, with 13 nucleotides matching TRBD2. The chain's CDR3 is CASNGLAGAPGGELFF. In nucleotides, the CDR3 is TGTGCCAGTAACGGACTAGCGGGGGCACCGGGCGGGGAGCTGTTTTTT.